This T cell receptor (beta chain) was identified during a study of T cells in Graves' hyperthyroidism and ophthalmopathy (dated by TCRdb to about 2019). A note on the overall study: Peripheral blood was collected at initial diagnosis, before any treatment. The study also compared thyroid tissue and blood T-cell repertoires from about six Graves' hyperthyroidism patients. Prospective prediction of ophthalmopathy was tested in an independent validation cohort consisting of some 20 hyperthyroidism patients and over 15 patients who later progressed to ophthalmopathy. Following sampling, methimazole starting at 30 mg daily was given to hyperthyroidism patients, and high-dose intravenous methylprednisolone was given to ophthalmopathy patients. The paper describes TCR Vbeta CDR3 sequencing of about 140 peripheral blood samples, made up of about 40 ophthalmopathy patients, 70 to 75 hyperthyroidism patients and roughly 17 progressor patients. To identify distinguishing TCR V-J signatures, a discovery cohort of 100 or so patients was used, comprising 43 with Graves' ophthalmopathy and some 57 with stable Graves' hyperthyroidism. The approximately 98 discovery patients were randomly divided into training and test sets at a 7:3 ratio. Study-wide conclusions, independent of this receptor: In cross-validation, a model built on a 13 V-J signature told ophthalmopathy apart from stable hyperthyroidism with less than 90% sensitivity and around 83% specificity, and in testing the same model reached 80%/75%. During validation, the model predicted progression to ophthalmopathy a median of about 6.5 months ahead of onset, with around 70% sensitivity and roughly 75% specificity. Blood samples also contained most of the expanded thyroid clonotypes (frequency above 0.001), which suggests that blood repertoires may reflect thyroid immune responses. Sample size was not statistically predetermined, and investigators were not blinded to group allocation.

The TCR beta CDR3 regions were amplified from RNA transcripts. A first-round RT-PCR of the TCR CDR3 used the HTBI primer set with the Qiagen OneStep RT-PCR kit. Libraries were constructed in a second round of multiplex PCR, after which size selection and purification were performed. Paired-end sequencing of the libraries was performed with 100 bp reads on an Illumina HiSeq2000. For the original study's pipeline: Raw data were processed with SOAPnuke, discarding reads with adapters, uncalled bases, mean Phred below 15, or no exact constant-primer or identifier match. High-quality paired reads were merged using COPE v1.2.5, and each unique nucleotide sequence was defined as a clonotype. MiTCR v1.1 was used to align the clonotypes against IMGT TRBV, TRBD and TRBJ reference segments. The analysis was restricted to V-J combinations with a frequency above 0.0001, which together covered over 99% of the repertoires. A TCS score was defined as the ratio of F50 (clonal expansion) to E x V (chaos), with BLOSUM62-based TCRdist applied between CDR3 peptides within each V-J. Welch's t-statistics and random forest reduced 500 to 550 V-J features to 13, which were used in a naive Bayes classifier (R e1071). Clones were called with MiXCR by TCRdb after fastp trimmed the public reads at Q25, and only in-frame beta chains were retained. Entries that share a CDR3 protein sequence are merged under the most common genes and DNA. These V and J calls originate from TCRdb's pipeline instead of the authors' own analysis. The sample table holds about 400,000 distinct CDR3 sequences, of which 15% to 17% were seen once. The ten largest clones add up to about a quarter of the sample.

The hyperthyroidism patients were between 18 and 65 years old and newly diagnosed, with a disease duration of less than 2 months. Any patient with an uncontrolled infection, another autoimmune disease, pregnancy or lactation was excluded. Diagnoses relied on clinical symptoms, serum thyroxine and TRAb, thyroid ultrasound and orbital computed tomography. Blood from progressor patients was drawn when they were first diagnosed with hyperthyroidism, before any ophthalmopathy symptoms appeared. Ficoll-Paque density gradient centrifugation was used to isolate PBMCs from around 10 ml of fresh peripheral blood. Patients classed as progressors first received a Graves' hyperthyroidism diagnosis and then went on to develop ophthalmopathy during follow-up. Total RNA was extracted with Trizol reagent, and quality was checked on an Agilent 2100 Bioanalyzer. There are 18 amino acids in the CDR3, from cysteine to phenylalanine inclusive. The read is trimmed to its CDR3 DNA, 54 bases read in frame from base 1. According to the germline V gene, CDR1 reads MNHEY and CDR2 reads SVGAGI. After removal of 0 bases from V and 0 bases from J, the junction retains 10 bases not matched to a gene.

This clonotype was picked up many times. Its antigen remains undetermined. No clone much larger than this one lies a single base away; base qualities are absent. The sequenced material came from blood. The origin of this receptor is a woman aged 18-29 years with Graves' hyperthyroidism that later progressed to Graves' ophthalmopathy. The receptor chain draws on TRBV6-5 and TRBJ2-7; 8 of the junction bases match TRBD1. The sequenced DNA is TGTGCCAGCAGTTACTCCACCCCTGACAGGGGAAACTCCTACGAGCAGTACTTC. Translated, this gives CASSYSTPDRGNSYEQYF.